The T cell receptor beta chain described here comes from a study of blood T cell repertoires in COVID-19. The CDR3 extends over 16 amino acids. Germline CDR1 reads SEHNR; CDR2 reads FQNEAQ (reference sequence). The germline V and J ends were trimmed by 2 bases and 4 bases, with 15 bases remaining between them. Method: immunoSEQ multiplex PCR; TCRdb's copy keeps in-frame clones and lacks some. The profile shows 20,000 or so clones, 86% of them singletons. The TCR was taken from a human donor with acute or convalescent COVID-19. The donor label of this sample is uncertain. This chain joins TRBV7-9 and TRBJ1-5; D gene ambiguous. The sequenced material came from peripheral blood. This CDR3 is CASSLNNGGGNQPQHF. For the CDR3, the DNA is TGTGCCAGCAGCTTAAATAACGGCGGCGGGAATCAGCCCCAGCATTTT.